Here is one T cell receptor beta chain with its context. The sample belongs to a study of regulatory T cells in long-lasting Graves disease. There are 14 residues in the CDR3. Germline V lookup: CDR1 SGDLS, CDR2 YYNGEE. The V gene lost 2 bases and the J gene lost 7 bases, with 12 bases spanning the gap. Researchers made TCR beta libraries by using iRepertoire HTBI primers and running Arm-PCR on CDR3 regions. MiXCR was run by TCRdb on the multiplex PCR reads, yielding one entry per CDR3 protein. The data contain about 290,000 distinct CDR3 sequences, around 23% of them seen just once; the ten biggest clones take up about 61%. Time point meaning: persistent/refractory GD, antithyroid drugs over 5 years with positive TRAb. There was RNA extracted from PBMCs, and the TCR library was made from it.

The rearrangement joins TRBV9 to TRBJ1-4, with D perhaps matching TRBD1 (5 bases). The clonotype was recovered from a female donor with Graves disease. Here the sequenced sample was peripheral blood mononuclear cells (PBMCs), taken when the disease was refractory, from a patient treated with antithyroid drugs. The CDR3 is CASSVSREGEKLFF. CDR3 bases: TGTGCCAGCAGCGTTAGCAGGGAGGGTGAAAAACTGTTTTTT. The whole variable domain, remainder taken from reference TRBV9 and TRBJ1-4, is DSGVTQTPKHLITATGQRVTLRCSPRSGDLSVYWYQQSLDQGLQFLIQYYNGEERAKGNILERFSAQQFPDLHSELNLSSLELGDSALYFCASSVSREGEKLFFGSGTQLSVL.